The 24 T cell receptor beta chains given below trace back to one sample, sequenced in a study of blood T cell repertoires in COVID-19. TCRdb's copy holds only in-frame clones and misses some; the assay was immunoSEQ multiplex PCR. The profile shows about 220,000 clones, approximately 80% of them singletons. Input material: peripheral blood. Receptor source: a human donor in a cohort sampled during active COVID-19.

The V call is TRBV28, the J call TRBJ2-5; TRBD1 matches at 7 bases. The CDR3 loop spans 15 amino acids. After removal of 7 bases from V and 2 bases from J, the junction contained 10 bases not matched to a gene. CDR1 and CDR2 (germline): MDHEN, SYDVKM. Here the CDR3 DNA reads TGTGCCAGCATCCACCCGGGCAGGGGGCAAGAGACCCAGTACTTC. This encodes CASIHPGRGQETQYF.

CDR3 sequence reads: CASTTGGPLSNTGELFF. Written as DNA, the CDR3 is TGTGCCAGCACGACGGGGGGTCCGCTCTCGAACACCGGGGAGCTGTTTTTT. V gene TRBV14 combines with J gene TRBJ2-2; TRBD2 matches at 7 bases. Germline V gene data show CDR1 as SGHDN and CDR2 as FVKESK. The CDR3 covers 17 residues. The V segment lost 7 bases and the J segment 0 bases; nucleotides outside the gene matches: 11. The whole variable domain, remainder taken from reference TRBV14 and TRBJ2-2, is EAGVTQFPSHSVIEKGQTVTLRCDPISGHDNLYWYRRVMGKEIKFLLHFVKESKQDESGMPNNRFLAERTGGTYSTLKVQPAELEDSGVYFCASTTGGPLSNTGELFFGEGSRLTVL.

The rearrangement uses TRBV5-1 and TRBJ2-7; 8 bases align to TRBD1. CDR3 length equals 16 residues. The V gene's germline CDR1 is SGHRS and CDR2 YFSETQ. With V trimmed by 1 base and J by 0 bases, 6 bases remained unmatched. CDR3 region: CASSLLGQGFSYEQYF. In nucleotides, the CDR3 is TGCGCCAGCAGCTTGCTTGGACAGGGCTTCTCCTACGAGCAGTACTTC.

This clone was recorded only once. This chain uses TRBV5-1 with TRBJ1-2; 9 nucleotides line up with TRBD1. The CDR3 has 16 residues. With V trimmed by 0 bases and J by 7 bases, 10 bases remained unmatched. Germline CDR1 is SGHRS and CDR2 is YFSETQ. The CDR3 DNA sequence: TGCGCCAGCAGCTTGGCTCAGGACAGGGGCACGAGTGGCTACACCTTC. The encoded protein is CASSLAQDRGTSGYTF. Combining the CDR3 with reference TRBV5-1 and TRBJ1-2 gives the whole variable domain KAGVTQTPRYLIKTRGQQVTLSCSPISGHRSVSWYQQTPGQGLQFLFEYFSETQRNKGNFPGRFSGRQFSNSRSEMNVSTLELGDSALYLCASSLAQDRGTSGYTFGSGTRLTVV.

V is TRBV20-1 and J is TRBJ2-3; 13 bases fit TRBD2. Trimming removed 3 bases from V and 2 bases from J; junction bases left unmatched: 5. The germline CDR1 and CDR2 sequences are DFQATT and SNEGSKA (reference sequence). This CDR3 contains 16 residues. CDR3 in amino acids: CSASEGLAGTTDTQYF. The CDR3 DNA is TGCAGTGCTAGTGAGGGACTAGCGGGGACCACAGATACGCAGTATTTT.

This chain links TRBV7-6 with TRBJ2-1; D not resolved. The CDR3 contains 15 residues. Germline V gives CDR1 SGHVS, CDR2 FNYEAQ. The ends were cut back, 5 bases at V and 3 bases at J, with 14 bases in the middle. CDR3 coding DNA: TGTGCCAGCAGCCACGGCGCGGAAGGCTACAATGAGCAGTTCTTC. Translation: CASSHGAEGYNEQFF.

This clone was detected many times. CDR3 sequence (DNA): TGTGCCAGCAGCCCAGAGGTAGCGGGACACTACAATGAGCAGTTCTTC. Translated: CASSPEVAGHYNEQFF. J is TRBJ2-1 and V is TRBV4-2; 8 bases align to TRBD2. The germline gives CDR1 LGHNA, CDR2 YNFKEQ. The J segment lost 3 bases and the V segment lost 4 bases, leaving 8 bases of the junction unmatched. The CDR3 runs to 16 residues.

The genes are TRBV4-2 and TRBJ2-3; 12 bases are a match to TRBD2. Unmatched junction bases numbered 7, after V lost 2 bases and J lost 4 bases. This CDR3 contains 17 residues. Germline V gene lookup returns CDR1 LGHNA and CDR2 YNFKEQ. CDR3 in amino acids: CASSQQQLAGGSDTQYF. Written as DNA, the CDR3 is TGTGCCAGCAGCCAACAGCAACTAGCGGGGGGATCAGATACGCAGTATTTT.

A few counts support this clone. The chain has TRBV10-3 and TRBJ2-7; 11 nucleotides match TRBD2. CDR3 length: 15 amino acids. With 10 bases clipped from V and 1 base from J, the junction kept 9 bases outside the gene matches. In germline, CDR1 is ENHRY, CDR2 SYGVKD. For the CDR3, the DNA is TGTGCCAGCTACCGCGGGACTAGCGGTTCCTACGAGCAGTACTTC. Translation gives CASYRGTSGSYEQYF.

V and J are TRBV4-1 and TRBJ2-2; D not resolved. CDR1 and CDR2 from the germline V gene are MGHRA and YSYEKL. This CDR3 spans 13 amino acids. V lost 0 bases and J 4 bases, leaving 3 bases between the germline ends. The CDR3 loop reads CASSQDITGELFF. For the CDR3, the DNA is TGCGCCAGCAGCCAAGACATCACCGGGGAGCTGTTTTTT.

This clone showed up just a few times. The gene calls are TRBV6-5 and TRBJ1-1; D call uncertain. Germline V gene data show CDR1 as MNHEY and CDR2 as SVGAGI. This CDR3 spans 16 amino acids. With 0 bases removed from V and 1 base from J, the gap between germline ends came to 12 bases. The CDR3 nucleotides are TGTGCCAGCAGTTACTCGAGAGGGCGCGGGAACACTGAAGCTTTCTTT. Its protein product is CASSYSRGRGNTEAFF.

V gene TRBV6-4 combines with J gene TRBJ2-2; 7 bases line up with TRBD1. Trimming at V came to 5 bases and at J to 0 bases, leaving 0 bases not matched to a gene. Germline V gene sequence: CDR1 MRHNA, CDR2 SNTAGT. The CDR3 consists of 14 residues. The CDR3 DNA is TGTGCCAGCAGTACAGGGGCGAACACCGGGGAGCTGTTTTTT. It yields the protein CASSTGANTGELFF.

The CDR3 spells CSVEGQGSTYEQYF. CDR3 coding DNA: TGCAGCGTTGAGGGTCAGGGAAGCACCTACGAGCAGTACTTC. The chain links TRBV29-1 to TRBJ2-7, with D possibly matching TRBD1 (5 bases). Trimming left V 3 bases short and J 2 bases short, with 14 bases between. Germline CDR1 SQVTM, CDR2 ANQGSEA. The CDR3 covers 14 residues.

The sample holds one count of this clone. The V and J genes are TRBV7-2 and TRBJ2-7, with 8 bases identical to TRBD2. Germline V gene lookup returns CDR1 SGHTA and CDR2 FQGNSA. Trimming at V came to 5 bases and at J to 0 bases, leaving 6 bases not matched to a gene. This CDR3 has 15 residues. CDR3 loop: CASSLTSGISYEQYF. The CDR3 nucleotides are TGTGCCAGCAGCCTTACTAGCGGCATCTCCTACGAGCAGTACTTC.

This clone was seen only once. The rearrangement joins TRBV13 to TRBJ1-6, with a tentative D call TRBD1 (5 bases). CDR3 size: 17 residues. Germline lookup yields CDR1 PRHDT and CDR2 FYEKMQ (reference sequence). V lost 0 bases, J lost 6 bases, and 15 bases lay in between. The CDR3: CASSLGPSTAGNSPLHF. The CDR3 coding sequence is TGTGCCAGCAGCTTAGGGCCCTCGACAGCCGGTAATTCACCCCTCCACTTT. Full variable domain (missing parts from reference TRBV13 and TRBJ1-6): AAGVIQSPRHLIKEKRETATLKCYPIPRHDTVYWYQQGPGQDPQFLISFYEKMQSDKGSIPDRFSAQQFSDYHSELNMSSLELGDSALYFCASSLGPSTAGNSPLHFGNGTRLTVT.

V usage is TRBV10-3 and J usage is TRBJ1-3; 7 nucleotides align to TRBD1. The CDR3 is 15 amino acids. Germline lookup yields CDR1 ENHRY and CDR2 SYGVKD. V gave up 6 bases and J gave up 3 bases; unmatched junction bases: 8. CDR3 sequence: CAISLFRDSGNTIYF. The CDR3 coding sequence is TGTGCCATCAGCCTCTTCCGGGACAGTGGAAACACCATATATTTT.

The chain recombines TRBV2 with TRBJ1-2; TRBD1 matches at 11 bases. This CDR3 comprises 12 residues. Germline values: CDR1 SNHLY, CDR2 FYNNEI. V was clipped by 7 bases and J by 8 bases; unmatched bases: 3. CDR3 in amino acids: CASTGTGGGYTF. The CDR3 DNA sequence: TGTGCCAGCACCGGGACAGGGGGGGGCTACACCTTC.

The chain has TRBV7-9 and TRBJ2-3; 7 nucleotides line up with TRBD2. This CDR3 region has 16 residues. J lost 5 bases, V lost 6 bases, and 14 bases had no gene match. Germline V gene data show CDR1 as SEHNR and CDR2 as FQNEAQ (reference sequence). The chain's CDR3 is CASSAPGLGVVDTQYF. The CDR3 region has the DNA TGTGCCAGCAGTGCTCCAGGACTAGGAGTAGTAGATACGCAGTATTTT.

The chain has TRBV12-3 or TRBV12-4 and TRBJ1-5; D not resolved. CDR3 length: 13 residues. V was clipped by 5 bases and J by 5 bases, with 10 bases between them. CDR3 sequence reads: CASSAFSDQPQHF. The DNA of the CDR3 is TGTGCCAGCAGTGCGTTCTCTGATCAGCCCCAGCATTTT.

The CDR3 sequence: CASSQPDNGSPLHF. The CDR3 coding sequence is TGCGCCAGCAGCCAACCCGACAATGGTTCACCCCTCCACTTT. The V and J genes are TRBV4-1 and TRBJ1-6; D not resolved. The germline CDR1 and CDR2 sequences are MGHRA and YSYEKL. V was cut by 2 bases and J by 9 bases, with 11 bases left in between. This CDR3 has 14 amino acids.

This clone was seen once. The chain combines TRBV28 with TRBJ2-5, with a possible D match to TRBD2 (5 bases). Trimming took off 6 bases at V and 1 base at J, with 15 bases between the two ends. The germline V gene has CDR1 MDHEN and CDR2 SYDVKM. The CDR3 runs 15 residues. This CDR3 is CASSPGGVTQETQYF. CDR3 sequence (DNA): TGTGCCAGCAGCCCCGGAGGAGTAACCCAAGAGACCCAGTACTTC. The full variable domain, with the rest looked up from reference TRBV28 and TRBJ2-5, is DVKVTQSSRYLVKRTGEKVFLECVQDMDHENMFWYRQDPGLGLRLIYFSYDVKMKEKGDIPEGYSVSREKKERFSLILESASTNQTSMYLCASSPGGVTQETQYFGPGTRLLVL.

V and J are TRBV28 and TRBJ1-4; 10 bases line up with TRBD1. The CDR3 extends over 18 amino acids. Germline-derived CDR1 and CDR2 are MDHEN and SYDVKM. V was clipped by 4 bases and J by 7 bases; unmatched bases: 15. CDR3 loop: CASSSGGTGVLVGEKLFF. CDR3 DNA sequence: TGTGCCAGCAGTTCCGGCGGGACAGGGGTGCTTGTTGGTGAAAAACTGTTTTTT. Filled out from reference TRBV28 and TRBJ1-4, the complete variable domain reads DVKVTQSSRYLVKRTGEKVFLECVQDMDHENMFWYRQDPGLGLRLIYFSYDVKMKEKGDIPEGYSVSREKKERFSLILESASTNQTSMYLCASSSGGTGVLVGEKLFFGSGTQLSVL.

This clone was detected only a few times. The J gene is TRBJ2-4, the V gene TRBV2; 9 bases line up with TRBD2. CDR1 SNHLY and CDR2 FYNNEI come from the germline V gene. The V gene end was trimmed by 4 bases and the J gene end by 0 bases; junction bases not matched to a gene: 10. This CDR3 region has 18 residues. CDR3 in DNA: TGTGCCAGCAGTGGCGGTGCGGGAGGGTTTCTAGCCAAAAACATTCAGTACTTC. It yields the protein CASSGGAGGFLAKNIQYF.

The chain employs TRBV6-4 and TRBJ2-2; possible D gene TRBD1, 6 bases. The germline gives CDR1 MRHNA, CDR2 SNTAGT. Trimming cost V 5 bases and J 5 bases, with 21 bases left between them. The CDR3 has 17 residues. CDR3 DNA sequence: TGTGCCAGCAGTCCACAGGCGACCGGGACAATAACCGGGGAGCTGTTTTTT. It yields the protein CASSPQATGTITGELFF.